This TCR beta chain appears in the sequencing data of a study of Graves' ophthalmopathy and Graves' hyperthyroidism. TCR beta CDR3 regions were amplified from RNA transcripts. The first-round RT-PCR employed HTBI primers together with the Qiagen OneStep RT-PCR kit. A multiplex PCR was then performed as the second round. TCRdb called the multiplex PCR reads again in MiXCR, with one record for every CDR3 protein. The sample has over a million distinct CDR3 sequences; 35% to 40% are singletons. General study points: Blood shared most expanded thyroid clonotypes above 0.001 frequency.

Trimming took 5 bases from V and 3 from J, leaving 16 bases between them. CDR3 length: 15 amino acids. From germline, CDR1 is SGHVS and CDR2 FQNEAQ. The evidence that diagnosis relied on was clinical symptoms, serum thyroxine, TRAb, thyroid ultrasound and orbital computed tomography. Details on this clonotype: As yet, its antigen is unknown.

The clonotype comes from an adult man with Graves' hyperthyroidism. Sequencing was done on a sample of peripheral blood or thyroid tissue (not recorded which). The chain uses TRBV7-8 and TRBJ2-5; D tentatively fits TRBD1 or TRBD2 (5 bases each). The CDR3 here is CASSPGTGMEETQYF. The CDR3 region has the DNA TGTGCCAGCAGCCCCGGGACCGGGATGGAAGAGACCCAGTACTTC.